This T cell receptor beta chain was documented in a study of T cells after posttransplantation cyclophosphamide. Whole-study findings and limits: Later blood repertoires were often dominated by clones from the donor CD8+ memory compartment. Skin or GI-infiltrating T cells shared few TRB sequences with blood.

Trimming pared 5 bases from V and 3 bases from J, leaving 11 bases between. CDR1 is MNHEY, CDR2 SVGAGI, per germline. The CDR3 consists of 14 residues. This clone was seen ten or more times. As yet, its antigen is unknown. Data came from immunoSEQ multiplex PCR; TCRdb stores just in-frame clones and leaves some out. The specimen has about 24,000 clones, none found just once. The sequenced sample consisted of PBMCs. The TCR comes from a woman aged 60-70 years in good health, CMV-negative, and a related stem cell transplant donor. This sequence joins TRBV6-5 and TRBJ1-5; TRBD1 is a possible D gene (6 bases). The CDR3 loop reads CASSTGWDNQPQHF. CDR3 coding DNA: TGTGCCAGCAGTACAGGGTGGGACAATCAGCCCCAGCATTTT.